This T cell receptor (beta chain) was identified during a study of CD8 T cells in ankylosing spondylitis (dated by TCRdb to 2015 to 2018). Regarding the complete study: To find TCR variants linked to disease, the study profiled T cell receptor beta repertoires in ankylosing spondylitis patients and healthy donors. The whole study cohort included over a hundred healthy donors and around 25 ankylosing spondylitis patients. Samples of peripheral blood were taken, and for ankylosing spondylitis patients, synovial fluid was collected as well. On the study overall, not on this receptor specifically: In peripheral blood, the disease-linked clones were found at relatively low frequencies and had a CD8+ phenotype. Some of the motif variants had been reported before in the synovial fluid and blood of reactive arthritis patients, a finding that suggests common disease-initiation mechanisms. The disease-linked clones were reported to be significantly enriched in matched synovial fluid samples from ankylosing spondylitis patients. A TCR beta motif made up of several highly homologous amino acid variants appeared to be characteristic of blood from ankylosing spondylitis patients.

TCRdb lists the instrument as Illumina HiSeq 2500. Quantitative 5'-RACE with molecular barcodes was used to prepare TCR beta libraries. As for the original processing: Disease-linked TCR variants were identified with a new computational method built on a probabilistic model of VDJ rearrangement. TCRdb applied fastp at Q25 and MiXCR to the public reads, then kept only in-frame beta chains. Duplicate CDR3 protein sequences are folded into a single record with the most common DNA and genes. The V and J calls come from TCRdb's annotation, not from the publication. This sample holds under 300,000 distinct CDR3 sequences; 15% to 20% were observed only once. The top ten clonotypes cover more than 25% of the sample. Regarding this clonotype: The clone's antigen remains unknown. No base quality values were provided; no much bigger clone lies one nucleotide off.

The germline V gene provides CDR1 ENHRY and CDR2 SYGVKD. V and J lose 5 bases and 2 bases, and a span of 10 bases separates them. From the cysteine up to the phenylalanine, the CDR3 has a length of 13 residues. CDR3 DNA is the only sequence kept; it has 39 bases, read in frame from the first base. Material: blood, either unsorted or a sorted T cell fraction (not recorded which). This TCR derives from a male donor with ankylosing spondylitis or in good health (not recorded which). The V and J genes are TRBV10-3 and TRBJ2-7; the D gene is perhaps TRBD1, on 5 matching bases. CDR3 region: CAISYDRAYEQYF. At the DNA level, the sequence is TGTGCCATCAGTTACGACAGAGCCTACGAGCAGTACTTC.